The TCR beta chain under discussion was sequenced for a study of CD4 T cells in relation to SARS-CoV-2 and coronaviruses. The wider study: Negative control cultures got HIV-1 Nef peptides or no peptide.

The unexposed donors gave CD4+ T cells in about 2011-2019, prior to COVID-19. After 10 to 11 days of culture, CD4+ T cells were isolated. As cell numbers allowed, unexposed-donor CD4+ T cells faced SARS-CoV-2 S/N and four cold-coronavirus spikes. This clone appeared a few times. The antigen is unknown. Profiling relied on immunoSEQ multiplex PCR, and the TCRdb table lists in-frame clones only, not all of them. In the table there are more than 20,000 clones, 77% of which are singletons. The CDR3 extends over 11 amino acids. Per germline, CDR1 DFQATT and CDR2 SNEGSKA (reference sequence). Trimming cost V 7 bases and J 3 bases, with 9 bases left between them.

Sequenced sample: CD4+ T cells from PBMCs, cultured in vitro. The sequence was collected from a human donor in good health. The genes are TRBV20-1 and TRBJ1-2; D not resolved. The CDR3 loop is CSVGFYYGYTF. The CDR3 DNA sequence: TGCAGTGTCGGGTTCTACTATGGCTACACCTTC.